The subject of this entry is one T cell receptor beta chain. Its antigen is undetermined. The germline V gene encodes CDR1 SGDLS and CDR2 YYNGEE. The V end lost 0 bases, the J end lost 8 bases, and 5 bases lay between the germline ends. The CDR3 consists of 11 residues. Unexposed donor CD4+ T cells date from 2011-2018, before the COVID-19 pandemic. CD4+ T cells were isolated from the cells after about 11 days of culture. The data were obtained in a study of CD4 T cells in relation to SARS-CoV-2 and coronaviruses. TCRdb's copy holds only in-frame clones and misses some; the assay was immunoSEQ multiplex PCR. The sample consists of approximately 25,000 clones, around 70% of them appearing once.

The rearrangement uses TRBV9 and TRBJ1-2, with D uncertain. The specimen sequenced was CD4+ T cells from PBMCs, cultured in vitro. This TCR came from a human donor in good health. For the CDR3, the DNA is TGTGCCAGCAGCGTAGACAGCGGCTACACCTTC. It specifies CASSVDSGYTF.